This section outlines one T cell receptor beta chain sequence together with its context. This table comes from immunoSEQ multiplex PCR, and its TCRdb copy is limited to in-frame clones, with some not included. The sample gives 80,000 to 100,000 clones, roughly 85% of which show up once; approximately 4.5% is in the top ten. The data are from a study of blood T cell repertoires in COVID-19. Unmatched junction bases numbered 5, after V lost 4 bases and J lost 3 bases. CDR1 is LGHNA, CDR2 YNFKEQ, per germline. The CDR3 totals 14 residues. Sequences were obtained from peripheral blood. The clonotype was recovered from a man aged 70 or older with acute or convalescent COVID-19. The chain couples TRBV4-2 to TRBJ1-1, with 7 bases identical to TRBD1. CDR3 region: CASSRLQGDTEAFF. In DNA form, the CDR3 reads TGTGCCAGCAGCCGCCTTCAGGGGGACACTGAAGCTTTCTTT.